A single sample gave rise to the 21 T cell receptor beta chains below, sequenced in a study of technical replicates of blood from a few donors. Assay used: immunoSEQ multiplex PCR; TCRdb lists only in-frame clones, some missing. The sample lists about 73,000 clones, roughly 90% occurring once. Sequencing was performed on PBMCs. Receptors originate from a human donor in good health. Some clones in this sample may be carry-over from other donors' samples.

The rearrangement links TRBV4-3 to TRBJ1-1; the match to TRBD1 covers 7 bases. Per germline, CDR1 LGHNA and CDR2 YSLEER. Trimming took 0 bases from V and 1 from J; bases not matched to a gene: 11. The CDR3 contains 18 residues. Written as DNA, the CDR3 is TGCGCCAGCAGCCAAGATTTGTGGGACAGATCACCGAACACTGAAGCTTTCTTT. Translation gives CASSQDLWDRSPNTEAFF.

The chain employs TRBV7-2 and TRBJ1-2; D gene uncertain. V was cut by 3 bases and J by 4 bases, with 9 bases left in between. Germline CDR1 and CDR2: SGHTA and FQGNSA. The CDR3 is 13 residues long. The CDR3 DNA follows: TGTGCCAGCAGCTTCGTAGACACCTATGGCTACACCTTC. Amino acid sequence: CASSFVDTYGYTF.

This clone was detected once. The V call is TRBV10-3, the J call TRBJ2-1, with 13 nucleotides matching TRBD2. CDR1 is ENHRY, CDR2 SYGVKD, per germline. This CDR3 has 15 amino acids. With 3 bases clipped from V and 7 bases from J, the junction kept 3 bases outside the gene matches. This chain's CDR3 is CAISELAGGENEQFF. The CDR3 coding sequence is TGTGCCATCAGTGAACTAGCGGGGGGGGAGAATGAGCAGTTCTTC.

This rearrangement joins TRBV5-6 to TRBJ1-4; the D is unclear. V shed 4 bases and J shed 14 bases, with 18 bases lying between them. This CDR3 comprises 13 residues. CDR1 and CDR2 from the germline V gene are SGHDT and YYEEEE. The CDR3, as DNA: TGTGCCAGCAGCCAGATCAGCGCGCAATGGCTGTTTTTT. Its protein product is CASSQISAQWLFF.

The CDR3 DNA is TGTGCCAGCAGCGTAGTGGCTAGCGGATACAATGAGCAGTTCTTC. Its translation: CASSVVASGYNEQFF. The chain uses TRBV9 and TRBJ2-1; 7 bases align to TRBD2. Unmatched junction bases numbered 4, after V lost 0 bases and J lost 4 bases. The CDR3 totals 15 residues. Germline CDR1 reads SGDLS; CDR2 reads YYNGEE. Together with reference TRBV9 and TRBJ2-1, the CDR3 gives the full variable domain: DSGVTQTPKHLITATGQRVTLRCSPRSGDLSVYWYQQSLDQGLQFLIQYYNGEERAKGNILERFSAQQFPDLHSELNLSSLELGDSALYFCASSVVASGYNEQFFGPGTRLTVL.

This clone was counted once. This rearrangement joins TRBV29-1 to TRBJ2-5; 8 bases match TRBD1. Germline V lookup: CDR1 SQVTM, CDR2 ANQGSEA. V shed 6 bases, J shed 3 bases, and the junction held 9 bases outside the gene matches. The CDR3 runs to 14 residues. CDR3 nucleotide sequence: TGCAGCGTGGGGCCCAGGGGGCTTGAAGAGACCCAGTACTTC. Translated, it gives CSVGPRGLEETQYF. The full variable domain, its missing parts supplied by reference TRBV29-1 and TRBJ2-5, is SAVISQKPSRDICQRGTSLTIQCQVDSQVTMMFWYRQQPGQSLTLIATANQGSEATYESGFVIDKFPISRPNLTFSTLTVSNMSPEDSSIYLCSVGPRGLEETQYFGPGTRLLVL.

This chain uses TRBV7-3 with TRBJ2-1; 10 bases line up with TRBD2. From germline, CDR1 is SGHTA and CDR2 FQGTGA. Trimming took 2 bases from V and 6 from J; bases not matched to a gene: 4. This CDR3 has 15 amino acids. The CDR3 loop is CASSLASGSPNEQFF. The CDR3, as DNA: TGTGCCAGCAGCTTAGCTAGCGGGAGTCCCAATGAGCAGTTCTTC.

The chain recombines TRBV4-3 with TRBJ1-3; the match to TRBD1 covers 7 bases. Germline lookup yields CDR1 LGHNA and CDR2 YSLEER. This CDR3 region has 15 residues. The V segment lost 0 bases and the J segment 3 bases; nucleotides outside the gene matches: 2. The CDR3 protein is CASSQDTGVGNTIYF. The CDR3 nucleotides read TGCGCCAGCAGCCAAGATACAGGGGTTGGAAACACCATATATTTT.

The chain carries TRBV13 and TRBJ2-1; D unclear. The V end lost 8 bases, the J end lost 4 bases, and 21 bases lay between the germline ends. CDR3 length: 16 residues. Germline values: CDR1 PRHDT, CDR2 FYEKMQ (reference sequence). CDR3: CASGRRGMANYNEQFF. The CDR3 region has the DNA TGTGCCAGCGGCCGACGCGGTATGGCCAATTACAATGAGCAGTTCTTC.

This chain uses TRBV7-2 with TRBJ1-2; 7 bases align to TRBD1. CDR1 and CDR2 from the germline V gene are SGHTA and FQGNSA. Trimming took 6 bases from V and 8 from J; bases not matched to a gene: 9. The CDR3 has 13 residues. The CDR3 bases are TGTGCCAGCAGGAAGGGACAGAGAGAGGGCTACACCTTC. Encoded protein: CASRKGQREGYTF.

This clone was observed a single time. This chain connects TRBV7-9 to TRBJ2-1; TRBD1 matches at 8 bases. This CDR3 is 15 amino acids long. Germline-derived CDR1 and CDR2 are SEHNR and FQNEAQ (reference sequence). V shed 0 bases and J 5 bases; nucleotides not matched to a gene: 3. The CDR3 region is CASSLARGRDNEQFF. The CDR3 region has the DNA TGTGCCAGCAGCTTAGCCAGGGGGCGCGACAATGAGCAGTTCTTC. Complete variable domain (other parts from reference TRBV7-9 and TRBJ2-1): DTGVSQNPRHKITKRGQNVTFRCDPISEHNRLYWYRQTLGQGPEFLTYFQNEAQLEKSRLLSDRFSAERPKGSFSTLEIQRTEQGDSAMYLCASSLARGRDNEQFFGPGTRLTVL.

The V gene is TRBV5-4, the J gene TRBJ1-2, with TRBD1 matching over 8 bases. The germline gives CDR1 SGHNT, CDR2 YYREEE (reference sequence). V shed 5 bases and J 3 bases; nucleotides not matched to a gene: 6. The CDR3 has 14 residues. CDR3 protein: CASRTAGGDYGYTF. The CDR3 DNA reads TGTGCCAGCAGGACGGCAGGGGGCGACTATGGCTACACCTTC.

CDR3 DNA: TGCGCCAGCAGATACAGGTTAGCTAAGAACACTGAAGCTTTCTTT. Its translation is CASRYRLAKNTEAFF. The rearrangement uses TRBV5-1 and TRBJ1-1, with a possible D match to TRBD1 (5 bases). The CDR3 is 15 amino acids. Germline CDR1 reads SGHRS; CDR2 reads YFSETQ. Trimming took 5 bases from V and 1 from J, leaving 15 bases between them.

This clone was picked up a small number of times. CDR3 nucleotide sequence: TGTGCCAGCAGGGTCTCCAGGGGAACCTACGAGCAGTACTTC. Encoded protein: CASRVSRGTYEQYF. The rearrangement joins TRBV6-5 to TRBJ2-7; D possibly corresponds to TRBD1 (6 bases). V gave up 6 bases and J gave up 2 bases, with 14 bases separating them. This CDR3 region has 14 residues. Germline lookup yields CDR1 MNHEY and CDR2 SVGAGI.

The chain is built from TRBV19 and TRBJ1-1, with D perhaps TRBD1 (5 bases). CDR1 is LNHDA and CDR2 is SQIVND in the germline V gene (reference sequence). V was trimmed by 7 bases and J by 7 bases, leaving 16 bases between them. The length of the CDR3 is 13 residues. CDR3 sequence (DNA): TGTGCCAGTAAGGCAGGGTGGGGCTTTGAAGCTTTCTTT. This codes for CASKAGWGFEAFF.

The rearrangement uses TRBV9 and TRBJ2-1, with D perhaps matching TRBD2 (5 bases). Germline CDR1 is SGDLS and CDR2 is YYNGEE. The CDR3 runs 14 residues. The V and J ends lost 2 bases and 8 bases respectively, with 14 bases between them. The CDR3, as DNA: TGTGCCAGCAGCGTCTTGGGAGTCTGGGATGAGCAGTTCTTC. Protein product: CASSVLGVWDEQFF.

The rearrangement joins TRBV25-1 to TRBJ1-6, with TRBD1 identical over 9 bases. The CDR3 sequence is 15 residues long. Trimming cost V 2 bases and J 8 bases; bases outside gene matches: 4. Germline values: CDR1 MGHDK, CDR2 SYGVNS. CDR3: CASSERQGGYSPLHF. CDR3 in DNA: TGTGCCAGCAGTGAAAGACAGGGGGGTTATTCACCCCTCCACTTT.

The V gene is TRBV2, the J gene TRBJ2-5, with D perhaps matching TRBD2 (7 bases). Trimming left V 6 bases short and J 4 bases short, with 9 bases between. CDR1 is SNHLY, CDR2 FYNNEI, per germline. The CDR3 is made up of 12 amino acids. The CDR3 protein is CASRGGAETQYF. The CDR3 coding sequence is TGTGCCAGCAGGGGGGGGGCAGAGACCCAGTACTTC.

This clone was found a few times. CDR3 coding DNA: TGTGCTAGTGGTTTGGGAGGTCAGCCCCAGCATTTT. Its protein product is CASGLGGQPQHF. This chain joins TRBV12-5 and TRBJ1-5; D not resolved. The CDR3 is 12 amino acids. Germline CDR1 and CDR2: LGHNT and FRNRAP. The V end lost 1 base, the J end lost 6 bases, and 4 bases lay between the germline ends. Variable domain in full (rest from reference TRBV12-5 and TRBJ1-5): DARVTQTPRHKVTEMGQEVTMRCQPILGHNTVFWYRQTMMQGLELLAYFRNRAPLDDSGMPKDRFSAEMPDATLATLKIQPSEPRDSAVYFCASGLGGQPQHFGDGTRLSIL.

The gene calls are TRBV15 and TRBJ2-5; D call uncertain. V was trimmed by 0 bases and J by 9 bases, leaving 8 bases between them. The germline CDR1 and CDR2 sequences are LNHNV and YYDKDF (reference sequence). This CDR3 region has 12 residues. The CDR3 DNA is TGTGCCACCAGCAGAGATTTCCAGGCCCAGTACTTC. Amino acids: CATSRDFQAQYF.

This chain uses TRBV30 with TRBJ1-5; a possible D gene is TRBD1 (5 bases). V lost 0 bases and J lost 4, with 7 bases in between. This CDR3 spans 13 amino acids. Germline V CDR1 and CDR2: GTSNPN, SVGIG (reference sequence). Here the CDR3 reads CAWSVGVNQPQHF. CDR3 DNA: TGTGCCTGGAGTGTAGGGGTGAATCAGCCCCAGCATTTT.